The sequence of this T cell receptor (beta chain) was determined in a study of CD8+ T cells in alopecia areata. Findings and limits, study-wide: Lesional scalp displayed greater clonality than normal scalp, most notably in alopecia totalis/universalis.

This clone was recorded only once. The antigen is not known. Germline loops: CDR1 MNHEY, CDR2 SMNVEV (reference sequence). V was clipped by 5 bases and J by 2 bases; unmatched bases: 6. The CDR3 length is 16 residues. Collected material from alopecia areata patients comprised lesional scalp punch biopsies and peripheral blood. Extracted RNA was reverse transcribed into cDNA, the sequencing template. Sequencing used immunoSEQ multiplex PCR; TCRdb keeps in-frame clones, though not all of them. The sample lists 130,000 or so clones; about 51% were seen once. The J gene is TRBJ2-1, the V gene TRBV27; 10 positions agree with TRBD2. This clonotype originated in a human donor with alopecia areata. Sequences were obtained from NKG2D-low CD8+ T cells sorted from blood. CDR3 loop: CASSTLLAGPYNEQFF. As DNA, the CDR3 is TGTGCCAGCAGTACCCTACTAGCGGGACCCTACAATGAGCAGTTCTTC.